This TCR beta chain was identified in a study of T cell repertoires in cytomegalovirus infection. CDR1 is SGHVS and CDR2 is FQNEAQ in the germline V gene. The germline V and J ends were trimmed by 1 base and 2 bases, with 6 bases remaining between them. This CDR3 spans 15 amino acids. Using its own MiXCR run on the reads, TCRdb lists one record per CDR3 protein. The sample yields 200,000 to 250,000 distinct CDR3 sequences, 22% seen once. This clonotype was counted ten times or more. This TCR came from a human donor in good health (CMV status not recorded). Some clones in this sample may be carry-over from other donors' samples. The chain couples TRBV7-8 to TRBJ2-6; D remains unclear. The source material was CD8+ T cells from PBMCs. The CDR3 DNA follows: TGTGCCAGCAGCTTAGAAAGTGCTGGGGCCAACGTCCTGACTTTC. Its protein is CASSLESAGANVLTF.